This record covers a single T cell receptor beta chain. Its specificity is not known. Germline is not matched at one junction end, which may reflect a read error. This sample was taken from a study of tumor-infiltrating lymphocytes in primary liver carcinoma. Study-level background: The tumors, T1-T3 N0M0 lesions, were about 4.2 to 10 cm across. Points from the study as a whole: Only about 7-24% of top clones occurred in every one of the five tumor regions. Blood fell significantly below tumors in its top-250-clone fraction (p = 0.039).

Priming with a constant-region primer yielded TCR beta cDNA from roughly 500 ng total RNA. Three nested multiplex PCR rounds of slightly modified ARM-PCR generated TCR beta libraries. The first two PCR rounds used TRBV1-TRBV30 forward primers with a C-beta reverse primer, 10 to 11 cycles each. TCRdb re-called the multiplex PCR reads through MiXCR, storing one row per CDR3 protein. The data show tens of thousands of distinct CDR3 sequences, with 71% seen just once and under 45% held by the top ten. Germline values: CDR1 MNHNY, CDR2 SVGAGI (reference sequence). CDR3 length: 15 amino acids. Unsorted bulk tissue, about 18-31 mg of it, served as the source for co-extraction of RNA and DNA. Resection treated the patients' primary liver carcinoma.

Material: liver tumor tissue from sampling region 4. Subset described: tumor region T4, right-lateral pole. This chain joins TRBV6-6 and TRBJ1-6; D possibly corresponds to TRBD1 (6 bases). This sequence originates from a man in his forties or fifties with primary liver carcinoma and hepatitis B virus infection. The CDR3 sequence is CATKGGQEYNSLLHF. The CDR3 coding sequence is TGTGCCACCAAAGGGGGGCAGGAGTATAATTCACTCCTCCACTTT.